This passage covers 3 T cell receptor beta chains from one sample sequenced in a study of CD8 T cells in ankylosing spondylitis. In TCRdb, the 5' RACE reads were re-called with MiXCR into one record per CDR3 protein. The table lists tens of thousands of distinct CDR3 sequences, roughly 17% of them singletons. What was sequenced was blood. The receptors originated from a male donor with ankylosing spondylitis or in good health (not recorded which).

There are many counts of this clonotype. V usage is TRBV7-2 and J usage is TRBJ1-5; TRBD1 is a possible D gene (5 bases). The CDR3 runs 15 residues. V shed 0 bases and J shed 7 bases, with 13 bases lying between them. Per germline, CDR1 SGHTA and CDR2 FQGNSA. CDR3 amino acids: CASSLAGGAGQPQHF. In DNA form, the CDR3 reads TGTGCCAGCAGCTTAGCGGGGGGTGCGGGCCAGCCCCAGCATTTT.

Here the CDR3 reads CSARDRTSGTDTQYF. Written as DNA, the CDR3 is TGCAGTGCTAGAGATAGGACTAGCGGCACAGATACGCAGTATTTT. The gene calls are TRBV20-1 and TRBJ2-3; TRBD2 agrees at 9 bases. Germline values: CDR1 DFQATT, CDR2 SNEGSKA (reference sequence). V trimming: 0 bases; J trimming: 1 base; junction bases outside the gene matches: 2. CDR3 length: 15 residues.

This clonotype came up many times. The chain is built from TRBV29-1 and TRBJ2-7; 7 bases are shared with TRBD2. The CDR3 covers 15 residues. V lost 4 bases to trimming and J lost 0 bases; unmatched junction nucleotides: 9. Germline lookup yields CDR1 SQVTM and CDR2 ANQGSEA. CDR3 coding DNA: TGCAGCGTTGGGGAGGGTACCGGCCGCTCCTACGAGCAGTACTTC. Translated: CSVGEGTGRSYEQYF.